A selection of T cell receptor beta chains follows, all from one sample in a study of CD8+ T cells in alopecia areata. TCRdb's table, derived via immunoSEQ multiplex PCR, lists solely in-frame clones and lacks some. The table records approximately 200,000 clones, 45% to 65% of them present only once. The specimen comprised CD4+ T cells sorted from blood, sampled at week 4, from a patient treated with tofacitinib. The receptors here all came from a human donor with alopecia areata. Both conserved end residues are part of each CDR3. D genes are given only for firm matches. Size is stated for part of the rows, as once, few or many counts, or as a class when the clone is expanded.

v_call	d_call	clone_size	j_call	cdr3_aa	cdr3_nt
TRBV7-2	NA	NA	TRBJ2-5	CASSLYSSEAKTQYF	TGTGCCAGCAGCTTATACAGTAGTGAGGCGAAGACCCAGTACTTC
TRBV19	TRBD1	NA	TRBJ2-3	CASKPGGSTDTQYF	TGTGCCAGTAAGCCAGGGGGCTCCACAGATACGCAGTATTTT
TRBV30	NA	once	TRBJ2-1	CAWSISSNEQFF	TGTGCCTGGAGTATCTCCAGTAATGAGCAGTTCTTC
TRBV29-1	NA	NA	TRBJ2-5	CSVLAQGETQYF	TGCAGCGTGCTGGCCCAGGGGGAGACCCAGTACTTC
TRBV29-1	NA	NA	TRBJ2-2	CSVRDRGTGELFF	TGCAGCGTTCGTGATAGAGGAACCGGGGAGCTGTTTTTT
TRBV4-2	NA	NA	TRBJ2-2	CASSQAFPRTSVGELFF	TGTGCCAGCAGCCAAGCGTTTCCTCGGACATCCGTCGGGGAGCTGTTTTTT
TRBV4-1	TRBD1	NA	TRBJ2-7	CASSQDRGQVSYEQYF	TGCGCCAGCAGCCAAGACAGAGGACAGGTCTCCTACGAGCAGTACTTC
TRBV29-1	NA	NA	TRBJ2-2	CSVESTQGAGELFF	TGCAGCGTTGAAAGCACACAAGGAGCCGGGGAGCTGTTTTTT
TRBV5-8	TRBD2	NA	TRBJ2-7	CASSLSSGKTREQYF	TGTGCCAGCAGCTTGAGTAGCGGGAAGACTCGCGAGCAGTACTTC
TRBV2	TRBD1	NA	TRBJ2-1	CASKGQGYNEQFF	TGTGCCAGCAAAGGACAGGGGTACAATGAGCAGTTCTTC
TRBV9	NA	few	TRBJ2-7	CASSARGSGEQYF	TGTGCCAGCAGCGCCCGGGGCAGCGGGGAGCAGTACTTC
TRBV23-1	TRBD1	NA	TRBJ2-7	CASSPPTDRGGTSYEQYF	TGCGCCAGCAGTCCTCCCACGGACAGGGGCGGAACCTCCTACGAGCAGTACTTC
TRBV7-2	NA	NA	TRBJ2-1	CASSFVGSGEQFF	TGTGCCAGCAGCTTCGTAGGGTCGGGTGAGCAGTTCTTC
TRBV5-1	NA	few	TRBJ2-3	CASSLGLARDTQYF	TGCGCCAGCAGCTTAGGTCTAGCGAGGGATACGCAGTATTTT
TRBV7-2	NA	NA	TRBJ1-4	CASRQEGEINEKLFF	TGTGCCAGCAGACAAGAAGGGGAGATTAATGAAAAACTGTTTTTT
TRBV11-1	NA	NA	TRBJ2-1	CASSSAGAAGLVSEQFF	TGTGCCAGCAGCTCGGCGGGGGCGGCGGGCCTGGTATCCGAGCAGTTCTTC
TRBV30	NA	NA	TRBJ2-5	CAWSQTGTPQETQYF	TGTGCCTGGAGCCAAACAGGGACCCCTCAAGAGACCCAGTACTTC
TRBV27	NA	NA	TRBJ2-4	CASSGGLNQYF	TGTGCCAGCAGTGGCGGCCTGAATCAGTACTTC
TRBV29-1	TRBD1	NA	TRBJ1-2	CSVEEVTGGRGNGYTF	TGCAGCGTTGAAGAGGTGACAGGGGGACGGGGAAATGGCTACACCTTC
TRBV7-2	TRBD2	few	TRBJ2-1	CASSLAWASGRDDNEQFF	TGTGCCAGCAGCTTAGCGTGGGCTAGCGGGAGGGACGACAATGAGCAGTTCTTC
TRBV18	NA	NA	TRBJ1-1	CASSPGPGNTEAFF	TGTGCCAGCTCACCTGGACCGGGGAACACTGAAGCTTTCTTT
TRBV28	NA	NA	TRBJ2-7	CASGTEGKQYF	TGTGCCAGCGGGACCGAGGGTAAGCAGTACTTC
TRBV29-1	NA	NA	TRBJ1-1	CSVRGAGGAEAFF	TGCAGCGTCCGTGGGGCGGGGGGCGCTGAAGCTTTCTTT
TRBV30	NA	NA	TRBJ1-4	CAWSDGAGEKLFF	TGTGCCTGGAGTGACGGGGCGGGTGAAAAACTGTTTTTT
TRBV2	TRBD2	many	TRBJ2-7	CASGQTGGREQYF	TGTGCCAGCGGTCAGACGGGAGGTCGCGAGCAGTACTTC
TRBV15	TRBD2	NA	TRBJ2-7	CATSSGLAATYEQYF	TGTGCCACCAGCAGTGGACTAGCGGCAACCTACGAGCAGTACTTC
TRBV30	NA	NA	TRBJ2-7	CAWSAGWGKYYEQYF	TGTGCCTGGAGTGCCGGATGGGGGAAGTACTACGAGCAGTACTTC
TRBV29-1	TRBD1	NA	TRBJ1-2	CSVRGQGVHGYTF	TGCAGCGTTCGGGGACAGGGTGTTCATGGCTACACCTTC
TRBV30	NA	once	TRBJ1-1	CAWSPRTVEAFF	TGTGCCTGGAGTCCCCGGACAGTAGAAGCTTTCTTT
TRBV9	NA	NA	TRBJ1-5	CASSNYGDQPQHF	TGTGCCAGCAGCAATTACGGGGATCAGCCCCAGCATTTT
TRBV14	NA	NA	TRBJ2-5	CASSQGRERYETQYF	TGTGCCAGCAGCCAAGGTCGGGAGAGGTACGAGACCCAGTACTTC
TRBV30	TRBD1	NA	TRBJ2-2	CAWSSDRVGTGELFF	TGTGCCTGGAGTTCAGACAGGGTGGGAACCGGGGAGCTGTTTTTT
TRBV18	TRBD1	NA	TRBJ2-7	CASSPLPGQAYEQYF	TGTGCCAGCTCACCACTGCCGGGACAGGCCTACGAGCAGTACTTC
TRBV29-1	NA	NA	TRBJ2-5	CSAGPQETQYF	TGCAGCGCCGGGCCACAAGAGACCCAGTACTTC
TRBV29-1	TRBD1	NA	TRBJ2-2	CSVGRERTGGLGTGELFF	TGCAGCGTCGGTCGGGAACGGACAGGGGGCCTGGGGACCGGGGAGCTGTTTTTT
TRBV4-3	TRBD1	NA	TRBJ2-5	CASSQDFRGQQETQYF	TGCGCCAGCAGCCAAGACTTTAGGGGACAGCAAGAGACCCAGTACTTC
TRBV6-6	TRBD2	NA	TRBJ2-3	CASRPDSGTQYF	TGTGCCAGCAGGCCCGATAGCGGGACGCAGTATTTT
TRBV4-3	NA	once	TRBJ2-2	CASSPRVNTGELFF	TGCGCCAGCAGCCCGAGGGTAAACACCGGGGAGCTGTTTTTT
TRBV4-2	NA	once	TRBJ2-3	CASSQKSSSGPDTQYF	TGTGCCAGCAGCCAGAAATCCTCCTCTGGCCCAGATACGCAGTATTTT
TRBV19	TRBD1	NA	TRBJ1-5	CASNYGGQGGQQPQHF	TGTGCCAGTAACTATGGGGGACAGGGGGGACAGCAGCCCCAGCATTTT
TRBV2	NA	NA	TRBJ2-7	CASNQGRDEQYF	TGTGCCAGCAACCAGGGCAGGGACGAGCAGTACTTC
TRBV28	NA	NA	TRBJ2-1	CASSLPREQFF	TGTGCCAGCAGTCTTCCAAGAGAGCAGTTCTTC